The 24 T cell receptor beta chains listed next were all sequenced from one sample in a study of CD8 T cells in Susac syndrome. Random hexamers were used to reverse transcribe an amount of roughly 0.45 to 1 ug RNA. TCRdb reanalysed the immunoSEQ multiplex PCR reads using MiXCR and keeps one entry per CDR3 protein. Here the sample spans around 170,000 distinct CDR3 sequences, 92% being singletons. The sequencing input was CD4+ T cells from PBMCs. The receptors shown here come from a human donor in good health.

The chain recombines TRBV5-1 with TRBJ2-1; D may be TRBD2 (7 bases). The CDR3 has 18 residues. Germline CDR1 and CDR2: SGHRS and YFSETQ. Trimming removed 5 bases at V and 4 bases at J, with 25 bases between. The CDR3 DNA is TGCGCCAGCAGTTTCGGGTTTTATGGGGGGGGCCCTTACAATGAGCAGTTCTTC. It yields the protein CASSFGFYGGGPYNEQFF.

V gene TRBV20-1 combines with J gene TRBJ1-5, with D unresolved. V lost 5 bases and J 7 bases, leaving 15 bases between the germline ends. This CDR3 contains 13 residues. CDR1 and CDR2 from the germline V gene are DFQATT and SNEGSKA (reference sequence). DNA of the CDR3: TGCAGTGCTCAACAAGGTATTGGGCAGCCCCAGCATTTT. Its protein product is CSAQQGIGQPQHF.

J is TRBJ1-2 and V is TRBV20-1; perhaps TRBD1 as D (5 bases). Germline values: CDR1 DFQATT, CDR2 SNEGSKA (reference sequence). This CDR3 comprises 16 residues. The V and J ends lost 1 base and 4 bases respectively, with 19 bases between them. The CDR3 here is CSARAMSPSGTYGYTF. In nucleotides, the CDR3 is TGCAGTGCTAGAGCCATGTCCCCTTCAGGGACCTATGGCTACACCTTC.

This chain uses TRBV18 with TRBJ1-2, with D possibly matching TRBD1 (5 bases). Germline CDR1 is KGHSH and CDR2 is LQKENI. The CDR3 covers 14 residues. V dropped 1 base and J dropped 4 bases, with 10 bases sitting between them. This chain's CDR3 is CASSPRTQGYGYTF. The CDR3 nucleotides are TGTGCCAGCTCACCACGAACGCAGGGCTATGGCTACACCTTC.

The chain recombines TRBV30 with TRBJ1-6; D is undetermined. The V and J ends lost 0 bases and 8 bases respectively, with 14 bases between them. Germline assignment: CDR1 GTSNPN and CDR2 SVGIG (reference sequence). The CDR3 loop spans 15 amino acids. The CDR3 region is CAWSVHWGSYSPLHF. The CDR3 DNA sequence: TGTGCCTGGAGTGTACATTGGGGAAGTTATTCACCCCTCCACTTT.

CDR3 loop: CASSDQRGGWDEQYF. The CDR3 DNA is TGTGCCAGCAGTGACCAGCGGGGGGGCTGGGACGAGCAGTACTTC. The chain recombines TRBV2 with TRBJ2-7, with TRBD2 identical over 10 bases. Germline lookup yields CDR1 SNHLY and CDR2 FYNNEI. The CDR3 is made up of 15 amino acids. Losses at the gene ends were 3 bases for V and 5 bases for J; bases not matched to a gene: 7.

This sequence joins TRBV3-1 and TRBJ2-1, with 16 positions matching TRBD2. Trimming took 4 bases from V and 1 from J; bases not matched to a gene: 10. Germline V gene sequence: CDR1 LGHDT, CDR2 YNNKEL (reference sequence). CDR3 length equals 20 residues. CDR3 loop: CASSRSPGTSGRASYNEQFF. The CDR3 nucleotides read TGTGCCAGCAGCCGATCTCCCGGGACTAGCGGGAGGGCATCCTACAATGAGCAGTTCTTC.

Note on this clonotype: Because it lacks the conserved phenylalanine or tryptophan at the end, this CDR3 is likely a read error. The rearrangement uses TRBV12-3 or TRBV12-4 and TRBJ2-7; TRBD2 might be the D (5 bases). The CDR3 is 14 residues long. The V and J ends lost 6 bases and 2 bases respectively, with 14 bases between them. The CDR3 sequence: CASSPSADAYEQYL. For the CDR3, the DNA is TGTGCCAGCAGCCCATCAGCGGACGCCTACGAGCAGTACCTC.

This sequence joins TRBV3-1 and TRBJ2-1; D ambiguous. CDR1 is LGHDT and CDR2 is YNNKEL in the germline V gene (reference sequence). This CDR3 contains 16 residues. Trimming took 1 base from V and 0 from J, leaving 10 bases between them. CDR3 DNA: TGTGCCAGCAGCCAAGGGACGGACCTCTCCTACAATGAGCAGTTCTTC. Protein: CASSQGTDLSYNEQFF.

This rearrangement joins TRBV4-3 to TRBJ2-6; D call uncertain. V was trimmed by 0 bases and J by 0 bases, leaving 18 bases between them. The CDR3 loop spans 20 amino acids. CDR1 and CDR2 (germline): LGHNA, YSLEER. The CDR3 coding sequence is TGCGCCAGCAGCCAAGAATCTGATGGCTTCTTAGTCTCTGGGGCCAACGTCCTGACTTTC. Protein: CASSQESDGFLVSGANVLTF.

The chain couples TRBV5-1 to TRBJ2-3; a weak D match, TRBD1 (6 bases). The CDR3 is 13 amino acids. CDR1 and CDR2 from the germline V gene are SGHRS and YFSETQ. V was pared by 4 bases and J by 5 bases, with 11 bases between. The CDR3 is CASSLGDKDTQYF. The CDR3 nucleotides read TGCGCCAGCAGCCTGGGGGACAAAGATACGCAGTATTTT.

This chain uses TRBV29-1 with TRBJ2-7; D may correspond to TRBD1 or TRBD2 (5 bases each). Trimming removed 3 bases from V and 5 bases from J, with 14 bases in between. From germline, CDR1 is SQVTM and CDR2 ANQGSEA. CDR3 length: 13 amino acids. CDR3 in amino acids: CSVEGDANDEQYF. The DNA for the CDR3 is TGCAGCGTTGAGGGGGACGCTAATGACGAGCAGTACTTC.

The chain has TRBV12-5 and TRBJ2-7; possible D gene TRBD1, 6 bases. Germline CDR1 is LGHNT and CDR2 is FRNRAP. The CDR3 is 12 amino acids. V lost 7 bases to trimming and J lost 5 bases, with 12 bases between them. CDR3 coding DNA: TGTGCTAGTGCCAACACAGGGCACGAGCAGTACTTC. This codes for CASANTGHEQYF. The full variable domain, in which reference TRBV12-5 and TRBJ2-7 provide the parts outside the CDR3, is DARVTQTPRHKVTEMGQEVTMRCQPILGHNTVFWYRQTMMQGLELLAYFRNRAPLDDSGMPKDRFSAEMPDATLATLKIQPSEPRDSAVYFCASANTGHEQYFGPGTRLTVT.

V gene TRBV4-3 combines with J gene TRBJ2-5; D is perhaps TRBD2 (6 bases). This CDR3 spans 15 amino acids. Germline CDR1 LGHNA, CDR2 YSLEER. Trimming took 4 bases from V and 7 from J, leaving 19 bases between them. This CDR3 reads CASSPAGPRYGTQYF. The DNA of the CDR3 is TGCGCCAGCAGCCCCGCGGGACCAAGGTACGGGACCCAGTACTTC.

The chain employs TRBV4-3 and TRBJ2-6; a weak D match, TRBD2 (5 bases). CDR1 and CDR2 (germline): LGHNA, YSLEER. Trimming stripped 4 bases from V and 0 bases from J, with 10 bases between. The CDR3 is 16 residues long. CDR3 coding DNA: TGCGCCAGCAGCCCCCGGGGAGACTCTGGGGCCAACGTCCTGACTTTC. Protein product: CASSPRGDSGANVLTF.

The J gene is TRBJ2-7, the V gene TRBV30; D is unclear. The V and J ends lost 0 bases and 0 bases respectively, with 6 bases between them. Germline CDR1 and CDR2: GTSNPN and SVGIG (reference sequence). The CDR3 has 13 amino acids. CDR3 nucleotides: TGTGCCTGGAGTGTATTCCGCTCCTACGAGCAGTACTTC. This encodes CAWSVFRSYEQYF.

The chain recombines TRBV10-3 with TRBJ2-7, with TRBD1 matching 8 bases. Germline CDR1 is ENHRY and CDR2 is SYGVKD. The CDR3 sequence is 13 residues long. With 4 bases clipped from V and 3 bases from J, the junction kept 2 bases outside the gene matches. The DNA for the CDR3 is TGTGCCATCAGTGCAACAGGGGGCTACGAGCAGTACTTC. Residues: CAISATGGYEQYF.

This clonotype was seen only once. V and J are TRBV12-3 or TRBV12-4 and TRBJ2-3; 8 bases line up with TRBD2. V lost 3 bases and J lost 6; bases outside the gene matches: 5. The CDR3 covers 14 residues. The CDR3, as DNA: TGTGCCAGCAGTTTTAGCGGGGCAATGGATACGCAGTATTTT. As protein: CASSFSGAMDTQYF.

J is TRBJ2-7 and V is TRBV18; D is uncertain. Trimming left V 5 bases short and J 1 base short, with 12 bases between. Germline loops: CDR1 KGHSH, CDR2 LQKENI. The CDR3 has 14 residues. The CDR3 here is CASSAGSISYEQYF. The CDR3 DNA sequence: TGTGCCAGCTCAGCCGGGTCGATTTCCTACGAGCAGTACTTC.

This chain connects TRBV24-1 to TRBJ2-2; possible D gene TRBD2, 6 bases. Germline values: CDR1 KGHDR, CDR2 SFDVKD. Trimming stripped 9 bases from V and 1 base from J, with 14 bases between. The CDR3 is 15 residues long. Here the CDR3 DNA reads TGTGCCACCCAGGCGCCGGGACTGAACACCGGGGAGCTGTTTTTT. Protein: CATQAPGLNTGELFF.

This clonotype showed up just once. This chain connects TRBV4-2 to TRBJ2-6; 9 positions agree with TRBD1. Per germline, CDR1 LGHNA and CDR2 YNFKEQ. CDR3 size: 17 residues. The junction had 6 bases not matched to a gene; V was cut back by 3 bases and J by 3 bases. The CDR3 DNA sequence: TGTGCCAGCAGCCAGCATTACAGGGGGCGTGGGGCCAACGTCCTGACTTTC. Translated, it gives CASSQHYRGRGANVLTF.

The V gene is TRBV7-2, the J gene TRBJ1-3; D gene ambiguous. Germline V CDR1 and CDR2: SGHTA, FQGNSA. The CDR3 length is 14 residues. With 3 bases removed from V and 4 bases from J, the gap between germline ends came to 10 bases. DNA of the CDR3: TGTGCCAGCAGCTTCGCAGGTTCCGGAAACACCATATATTTT. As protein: CASSFAGSGNTIYF.

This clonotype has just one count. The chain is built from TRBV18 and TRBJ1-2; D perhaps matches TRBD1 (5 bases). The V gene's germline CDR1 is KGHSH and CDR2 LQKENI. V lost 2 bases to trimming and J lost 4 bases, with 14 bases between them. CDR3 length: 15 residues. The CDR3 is CASSPSREGFYGYTF. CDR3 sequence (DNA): TGTGCCAGCTCACCATCTCGTGAGGGGTTCTATGGCTACACCTTC.

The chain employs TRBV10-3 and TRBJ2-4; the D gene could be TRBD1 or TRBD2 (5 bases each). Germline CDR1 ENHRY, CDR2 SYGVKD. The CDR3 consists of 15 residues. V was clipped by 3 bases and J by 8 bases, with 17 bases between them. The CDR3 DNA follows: TGTGCCATCAGTGAAAGTCCGGACACAGCGGACATTCAGTACTTC. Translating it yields CAISESPDTADIQYF.